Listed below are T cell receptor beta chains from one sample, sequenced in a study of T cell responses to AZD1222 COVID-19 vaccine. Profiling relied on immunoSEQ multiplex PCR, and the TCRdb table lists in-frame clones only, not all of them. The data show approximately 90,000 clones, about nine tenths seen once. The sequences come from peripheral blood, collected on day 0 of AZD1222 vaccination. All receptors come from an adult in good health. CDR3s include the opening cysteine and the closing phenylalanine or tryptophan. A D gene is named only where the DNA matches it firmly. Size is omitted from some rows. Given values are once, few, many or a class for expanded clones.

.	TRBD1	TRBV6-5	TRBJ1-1	CASSYGSGTVNTEAFF	TGTGCCAGCAGTTACGGCTCCGGGACAGTGAACACTGAAGCTTTCTTT
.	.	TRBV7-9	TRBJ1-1	CASSPPRPGDTEAFF	TGTGCCAGCAGCCCCCCGAGACCGGGGGACACTGAAGCTTTCTTT
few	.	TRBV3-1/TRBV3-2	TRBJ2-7	CASSQGGGSYEQYF	TGTGCCAGCAGCCAAGGGGGAGGATCCTACGAGCAGTACTTC
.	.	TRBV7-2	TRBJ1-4	CASSLGGPSNEKLFF	TGTGCCAGCAGCTTGGGTGGGCCCTCTAATGAAAAACTGTTTTTT
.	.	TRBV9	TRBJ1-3	CASSLGTTTIYF	TGTGCCAGCAGCCTAGGGACAACCACCATATATTTT
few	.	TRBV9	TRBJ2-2	CASSVVAGELFF	TGTGCCAGCAGCGTAGTTGCCGGGGAGCTGTTTTTT
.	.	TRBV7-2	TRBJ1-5	CASSLAGYQPQHF	TGTGCCAGCAGCTTGGCGGGTTATCAGCCCCAGCATTTT
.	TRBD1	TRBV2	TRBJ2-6	CASSTPESGRRGRGRSGANVLTF	TGTGCCAGCAGCACCCCCGAGTCAGGGCGAAGAGGCAGGGGGCGGTCCGGGGCCAACGTCCTGACTTTC
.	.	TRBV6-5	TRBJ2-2	CASSYGRQVKTGELFF	TGTGCCAGCAGTTACGGCCGTCAGGTGAAGACCGGGGAGCTGTTTTTT
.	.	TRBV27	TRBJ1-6	CASTFGPRASDSPLHF	TGTGCCAGCACCTTCGGACCTCGGGCTTCGGATTCACCCCTCCACTTT
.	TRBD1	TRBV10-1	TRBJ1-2	CASSELPGTGKVGYTF	TGCGCCAGCAGTGAGTTGCCCGGGACAGGGAAGGTTGGCTACACCTTC
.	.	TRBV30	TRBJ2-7	CAWSGGVYEQYF	TGTGCCTGGAGTGGTGGGGTCTACGAGCAGTACTTC
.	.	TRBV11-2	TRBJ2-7	CASSLRGPNYEQYF	TGTGCCAGCAGCTTACGGGGCCCTAACTACGAGCAGTACTTC
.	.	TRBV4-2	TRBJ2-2	CASSQGSGNTGELFF	TGTGCCAGCAGCCAAGGTAGCGGGAACACCGGGGAGCTGTTTTTT
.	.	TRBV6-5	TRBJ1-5	CASSYAADSNQPQHF	TGTGCCAGCAGTTACGCGGCCGACAGCAATCAGCCCCAGCATTTT
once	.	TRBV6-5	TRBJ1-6	CASSYSIREGFSPLHF	TGTGCCAGCAGTTACTCAATCAGGGAAGGTTTCTCACCCCTCCACTTT
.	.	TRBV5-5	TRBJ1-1	CASSLGSLPSAEAFF	TGTGCCAGCAGCTTGGGGAGCCTCCCTTCTGCTGAAGCTTTCTTT
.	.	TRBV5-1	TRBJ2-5	CASSLAPVGETQYF	TGCGCCAGCAGCTTGGCCCCCGTTGGAGAGACCCAGTACTTC
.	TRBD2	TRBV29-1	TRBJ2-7	CSVERYSGIGEQYF	TGCAGCGTTGAGAGGTATAGCGGGATTGGTGAGCAGTACTTC
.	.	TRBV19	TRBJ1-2	CASSILTRITEADYGYTF	TGTGCCAGTAGTATCTTAACTCGAATTACCGAGGCAGACTATGGCTACACCTTC
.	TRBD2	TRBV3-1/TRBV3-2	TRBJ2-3	CASQRGRSTDTQYF	TGTGCCAGCCAGCGGGGGAGAAGCACAGATACGCAGTATTTT
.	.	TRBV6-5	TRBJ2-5	CASLRDNQETQYF	TGTGCCAGCCTCCGGGACAACCAAGAGACCCAGTACTTC
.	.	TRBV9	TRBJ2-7	CASSVTGYSYEQYF	TGTGCCAGCAGCGTTACGGGGTATTCCTACGAGCAGTACTTC
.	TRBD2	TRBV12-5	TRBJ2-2	CASGSPGLAAGELFF	TGTGCTAGTGGTTCCCCGGGACTAGCAGCCGGGGAGCTGTTTTTT
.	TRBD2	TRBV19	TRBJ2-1	CASRRTSGGSYNEQFF	TGTGCCAGTAGAAGGACTAGCGGGGGGTCCTACAATGAGCAGTTCTTC
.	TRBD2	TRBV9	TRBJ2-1	CASSVAPSGRAYNEQFF	TGTGCCAGCAGCGTAGCCCCTAGCGGGAGGGCGTACAATGAGCAGTTCTTC
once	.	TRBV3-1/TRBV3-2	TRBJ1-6	CASSPTRAAWPPLHF	TGTGCCAGCAGCCCGACCCGCGCGGCATGGCCGCCCCTCCACTTT
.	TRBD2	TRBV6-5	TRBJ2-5	CASSYSAGGPETQYF	TGTGCCAGCAGTTACTCAGCGGGGGGGCCAGAGACCCAGTACTTC
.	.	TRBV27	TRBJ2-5	CASSLFWGYETQYF	TGTGCCAGCAGTTTATTTTGGGGCTACGAGACCCAGTACTTC
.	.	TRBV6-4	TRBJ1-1	CASLQNTFTNTEAFF	TGTGCCAGCCTACAGAACACTTTTACGAACACTGAAGCTTTCTTT
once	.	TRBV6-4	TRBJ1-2	CASKGSYGYTF	TGTGCCAGCAAGGGGTCCTATGGCTACACCTTC
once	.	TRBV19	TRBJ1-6	CASSFPNSPLHF	TGTGCCAGTAGTTTTCCCAATTCACCCCTCCACTTT
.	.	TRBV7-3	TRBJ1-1	CASSVHMNTEAFF	TGTGCCAGCAGCGTACACATGAACACTGAAGCTTTCTTT
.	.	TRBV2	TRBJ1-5	CASSNRVNQPQHF	TGTGCCAGCAGTAACAGGGTTAATCAGCCCCAGCATTTT
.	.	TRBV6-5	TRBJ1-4	CASSYPGEKLFF	TGTGCCAGCAGTTACCCAGGGGAAAAACTGTTTTTT
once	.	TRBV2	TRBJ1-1	CASRLTVVAFF	TGTGCCAGCAGGTTGACAGTGGTAGCTTTCTTT
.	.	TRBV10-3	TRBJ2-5	CAISESTGPETQYF	TGTGCCATCAGTGAGTCGACGGGGCCAGAGACCCAGTACTTC
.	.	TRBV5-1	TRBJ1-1	CASSLDKADTEAFF	TGCGCCAGCAGCCTGGATAAAGCGGACACTGAAGCTTTCTTT
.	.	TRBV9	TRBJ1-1	CASSLQAFF	TGTGCCAGCAGCTTGCAGGCTTTCTTT
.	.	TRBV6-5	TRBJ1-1	CASRFRQATGTEAFF	TGTGCCAGCCGATTTCGACAGGCCACGGGTACTGAAGCTTTCTTT
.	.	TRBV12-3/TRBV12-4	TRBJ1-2	CASSFQADYGYTF	TGTGCCAGCAGTTTTCAGGCAGACTATGGCTACACCTTC